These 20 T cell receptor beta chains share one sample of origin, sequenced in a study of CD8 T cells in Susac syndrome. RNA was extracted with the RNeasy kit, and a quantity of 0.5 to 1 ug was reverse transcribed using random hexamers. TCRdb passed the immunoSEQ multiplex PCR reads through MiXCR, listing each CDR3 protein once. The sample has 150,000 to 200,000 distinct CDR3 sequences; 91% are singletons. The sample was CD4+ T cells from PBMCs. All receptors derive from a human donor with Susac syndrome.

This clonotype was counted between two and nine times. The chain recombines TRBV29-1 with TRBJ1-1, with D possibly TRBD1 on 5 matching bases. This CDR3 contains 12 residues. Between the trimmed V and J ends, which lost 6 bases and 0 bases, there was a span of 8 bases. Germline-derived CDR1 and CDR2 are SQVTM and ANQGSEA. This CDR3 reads CSVAGLNTEAFF. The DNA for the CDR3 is TGCAGCGTCGCAGGGTTGAACACTGAAGCTTTCTTT.

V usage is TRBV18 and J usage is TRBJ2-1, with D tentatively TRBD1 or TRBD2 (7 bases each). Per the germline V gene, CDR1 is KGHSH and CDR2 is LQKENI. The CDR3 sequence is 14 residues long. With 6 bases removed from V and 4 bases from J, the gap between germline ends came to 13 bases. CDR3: CASSPQGGYNEQFF. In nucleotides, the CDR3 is TGTGCCAGCTCCCCCCAGGGGGGGTACAATGAGCAGTTCTTC. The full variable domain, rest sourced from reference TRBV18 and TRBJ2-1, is NAGVMQNPRHLVRRRGQEARLRCSPMKGHSHVYWYRQLPEEGLKFMVYLQKENIIDESGMPKERFSAEFPKEGPSILRIQQVVRGDSAAYFCASSPQGGYNEQFFGPGTRLTVL.

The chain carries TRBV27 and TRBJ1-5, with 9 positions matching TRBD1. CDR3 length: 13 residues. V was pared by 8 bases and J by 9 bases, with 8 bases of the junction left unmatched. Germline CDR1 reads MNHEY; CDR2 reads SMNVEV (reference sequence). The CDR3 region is CASGQGPRWPQHF. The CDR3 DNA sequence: TGTGCCAGCGGACAGGGGCCCAGGTGGCCCCAGCATTTT.

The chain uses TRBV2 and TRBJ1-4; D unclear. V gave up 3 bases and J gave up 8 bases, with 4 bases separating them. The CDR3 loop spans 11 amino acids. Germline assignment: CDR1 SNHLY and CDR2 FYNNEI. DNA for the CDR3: TGTGCCAGCAGTGAGGTGGAAAAACTGTTTTTT. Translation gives CASSEVEKLFF.

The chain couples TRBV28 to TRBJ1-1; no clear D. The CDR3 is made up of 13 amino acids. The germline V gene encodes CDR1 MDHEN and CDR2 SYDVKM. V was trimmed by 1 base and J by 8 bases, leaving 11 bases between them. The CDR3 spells CASSLSHLGEAFF. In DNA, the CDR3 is TGTGCCAGCAGTTTATCCCATTTGGGGGAAGCTTTCTTT.

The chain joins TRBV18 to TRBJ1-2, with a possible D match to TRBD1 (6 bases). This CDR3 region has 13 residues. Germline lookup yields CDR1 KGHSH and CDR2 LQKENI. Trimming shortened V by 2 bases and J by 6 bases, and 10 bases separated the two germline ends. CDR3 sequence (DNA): TGTGCCAGCTCACCAAGGGGGGAGAATGGCTACACCTTC. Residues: CASSPRGENGYTF.

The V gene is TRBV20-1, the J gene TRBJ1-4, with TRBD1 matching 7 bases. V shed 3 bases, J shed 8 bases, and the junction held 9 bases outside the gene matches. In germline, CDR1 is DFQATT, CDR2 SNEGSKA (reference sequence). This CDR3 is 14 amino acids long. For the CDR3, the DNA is TGCAGTGCTAGGGGGTGGCAGGGGGACGAAAAACTGTTTTTT. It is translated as CSARGWQGDEKLFF.

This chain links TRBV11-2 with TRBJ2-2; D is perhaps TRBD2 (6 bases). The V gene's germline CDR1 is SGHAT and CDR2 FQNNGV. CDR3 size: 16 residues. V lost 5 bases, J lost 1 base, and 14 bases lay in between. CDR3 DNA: TGTGCCAGCAGCCCCGGAGGGAGAAGGAACACCGGGGAGCTGTTTTTT. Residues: CASSPGGRRNTGELFF.

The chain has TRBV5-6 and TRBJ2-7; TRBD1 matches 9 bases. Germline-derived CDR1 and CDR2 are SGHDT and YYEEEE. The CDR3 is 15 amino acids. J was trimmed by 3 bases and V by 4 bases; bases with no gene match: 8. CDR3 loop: CASSVRYRGLYEQYF. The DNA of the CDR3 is TGTGCCAGCAGCGTAAGATACAGGGGGCTCTACGAGCAGTACTTC.

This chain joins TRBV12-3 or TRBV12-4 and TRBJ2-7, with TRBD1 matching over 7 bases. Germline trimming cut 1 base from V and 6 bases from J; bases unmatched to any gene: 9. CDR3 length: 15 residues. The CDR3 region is CASSLGTGMLSEQYF. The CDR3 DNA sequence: TGTGCCAGCAGTTTAGGGACAGGTATGCTCAGCGAGCAGTACTTC.

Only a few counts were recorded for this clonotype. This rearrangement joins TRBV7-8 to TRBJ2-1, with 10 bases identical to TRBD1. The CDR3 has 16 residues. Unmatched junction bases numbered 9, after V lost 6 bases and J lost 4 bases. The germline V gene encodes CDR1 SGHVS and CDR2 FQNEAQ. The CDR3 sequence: CASRHDRDRGYNEQFF. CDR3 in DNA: TGTGCCAGCAGACACGACCGGGACAGGGGATACAATGAGCAGTTCTTC.

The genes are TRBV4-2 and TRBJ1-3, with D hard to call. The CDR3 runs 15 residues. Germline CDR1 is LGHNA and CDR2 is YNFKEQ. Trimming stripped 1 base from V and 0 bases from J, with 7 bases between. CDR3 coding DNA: TGTGCCAGCAGCCAAGTTGCCAGCTCTGGAAACACCATATATTTT. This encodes CASSQVASSGNTIYF.

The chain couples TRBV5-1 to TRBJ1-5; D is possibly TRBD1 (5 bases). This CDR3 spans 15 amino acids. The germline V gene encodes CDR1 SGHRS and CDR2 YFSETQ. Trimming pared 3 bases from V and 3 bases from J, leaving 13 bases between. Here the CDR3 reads CASSYQGDLNQPQHF. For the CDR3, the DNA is TGCGCCAGCAGCTACCAAGGGGACCTCAATCAGCCCCAGCATTTT.

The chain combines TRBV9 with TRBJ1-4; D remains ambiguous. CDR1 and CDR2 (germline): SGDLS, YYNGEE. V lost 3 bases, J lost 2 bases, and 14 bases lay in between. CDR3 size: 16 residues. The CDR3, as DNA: TGTGCCAGCAGCGAGGGTGGGGTTTCCACTAATGAAAAACTGTTTTTT. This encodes CASSEGGVSTNEKLFF.

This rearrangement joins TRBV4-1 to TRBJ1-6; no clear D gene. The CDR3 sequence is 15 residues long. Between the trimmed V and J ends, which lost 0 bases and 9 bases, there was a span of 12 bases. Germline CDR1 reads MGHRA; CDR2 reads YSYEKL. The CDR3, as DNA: TGCGCCAGCAGCCAAGACAAGGACGGTCGTTCACCCCTCCACTTT. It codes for CASSQDKDGRSPLHF.

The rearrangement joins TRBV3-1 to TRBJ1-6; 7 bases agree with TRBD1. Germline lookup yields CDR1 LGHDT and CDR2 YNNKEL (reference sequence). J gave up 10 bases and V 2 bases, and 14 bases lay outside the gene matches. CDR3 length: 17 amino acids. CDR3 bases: TGTGCCAGCAGCCAACTCTCCCCGACAGGGATCGGGTCACCCCTCCACTTT. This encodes CASSQLSPTGIGSPLHF.

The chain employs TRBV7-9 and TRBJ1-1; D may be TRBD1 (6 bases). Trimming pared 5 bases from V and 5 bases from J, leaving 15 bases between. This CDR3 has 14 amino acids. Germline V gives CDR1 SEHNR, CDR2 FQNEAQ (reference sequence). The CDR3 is CASSVGGGLTEAFF. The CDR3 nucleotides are TGTGCCAGCAGCGTGGGAGGGGGTCTAACTGAAGCTTTCTTT.

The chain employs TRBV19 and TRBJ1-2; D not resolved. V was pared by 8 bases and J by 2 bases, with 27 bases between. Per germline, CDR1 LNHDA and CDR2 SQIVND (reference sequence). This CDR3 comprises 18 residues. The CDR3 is CASGDGRRALSGNYGYTF. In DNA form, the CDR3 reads TGTGCCAGTGGCGATGGGAGGAGGGCTCTTTCGGGCAACTATGGCTACACCTTC.

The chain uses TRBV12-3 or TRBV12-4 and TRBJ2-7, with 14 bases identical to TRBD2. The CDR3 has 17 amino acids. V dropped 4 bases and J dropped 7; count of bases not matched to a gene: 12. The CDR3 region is CASSYGSGLAGVEEQYF. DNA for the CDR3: TGTGCCAGCAGTTACGGCTCGGGACTAGCGGGAGTCGAGGAGCAGTACTTC.

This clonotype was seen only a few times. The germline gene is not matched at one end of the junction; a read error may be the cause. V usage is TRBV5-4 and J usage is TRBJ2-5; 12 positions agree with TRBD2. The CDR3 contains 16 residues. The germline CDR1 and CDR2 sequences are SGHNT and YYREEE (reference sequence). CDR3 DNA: TGTGCCAGCAGCCGACGACTAGCGGGGGACGGAGAGACCCAGTATTTC. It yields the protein CASSRRLAGDGETQYF.